A selection of T cell receptor beta chains follows, all from one sample in a study of patients and donors after allogeneic stem cell transplantation. TCRdb re-derived calls from the RT-PCR reads in MiXCR, one entry per CDR3 protein. The data show fewer than 25,000 distinct CDR3 sequences, under 55% seen once. Sequenced input: blood, either unsorted or a sorted T cell fraction (not recorded which). The source is a human donor who was either an allogeneic HSCT recipient or a stem cell or donor lymphocyte infusion donor (not recorded which). It is not recorded whose cells these are; they may come from a transplant donor. Each CDR3 is given with its conserved first and last residue. D genes are given only for firm matches. Expanded clones get a size class; other rows say once, few or many, or leave the size out.

J	V	size	D	DNA	CDR3
TRBJ2-1	TRBV29-1	few	NA	TGCAGCGTTGTATCGCGGACCTTCAATGAGCAGTTCTTC	CSVVSRTFNEQFF
TRBJ1-4	TRBV12-3/TRBV12-4	NA	NA	TGTGCCAGCAGTTTGTCAACTAATGAAAAACTGTTTTTT	CASSLSTNEKLFF
TRBJ1-6	TRBV10-3	NA	NA	TGTGTCATCAGTGATGGCTCACCCCTCCACTTT	CVISDGSPLHF
TRBJ1-5	TRBV9	few	NA	TGTGCCAGCAGCGTAGGGACAGCCCAGCCCCAGCATTTT	CASSVGTAQPQHF
TRBJ1-2	TRBV29-1	NA	NA	TGCAGCGCTTCCCTTACCGGGGGCATAAGAAACTATGGCTACACCTTC	CSASLTGGIRNYGYTF
TRBJ1-4	TRBV5-1	few	TRBD1	TGCGCCAGCAGCCCGGGACAGGGGGCAACTAATGAAAAACTGTTTTTT	CASSPGQGATNEKLFF
TRBJ2-1	TRBV5-1	NA	NA	TGCGCCAGCAGCTTGGCGGACGCGATGTACAATGAGCAGTTCTTC	CASSLADAMYNEQFF
TRBJ1-5	TRBV6-5	NA	NA	TGTGCCAGCAGCCGTGGGGCGACGGATCAGCCCCAGCATTTT	CASSRGATDQPQHF
TRBJ1-6	TRBV6-4	NA	NA	TGTGCCAGCGGCTTAGAGGCGGTTTCTAATTCACCCCTCCACTTT	CASGLEAVSNSPLHF
TRBJ2-7	TRBV20-1	NA	NA	TGCAGTGCACTCCGGGGTGACGAGCAGTACTTC	CSALRGDEQYF
TRBJ1-2	TRBV2	NA	TRBD1	TGTGCCAGCAGGGGGACAGGGGGCGCCGGCTACACCTTC	CASRGTGGAGYTF
TRBJ2-3	TRBV12-3/TRBV12-4	few	TRBD2	TGTGCCAGCAGTTTCGGACTAGCGGGAAAAGATACGCAGTATTTT	CASSFGLAGKDTQYF